Presented here are 29 T cell receptor beta chains from one specimen sequenced in a study of shared clonotypes between healthy human individuals. Sequenced by immunoSEQ multiplex PCR; TCRdb stores in-frame clones only, minus some. This table holds around 1.1 million clones, 70% to 85% found once. The specimen was memory CD4+ T cells from PBMCs. Noted subset: CD45RA-negative fraction. The receptor set was obtained from a man aged 18-30 years in good health. Some clones in this sample may be carry-over from other donors' samples.

A word on this clone: The same CDR3 can be traced to other DNA sequences in this sample. The CDR3 spells CASSLYMNTEAFF. For the CDR3, the DNA is TGTGCCAGCAGCCTGTACATGAACACTGAAGCTTTCTTT. J is TRBJ1-1 and V is TRBV11-3; D gene uncertain. V was trimmed by 5 bases and J by 0 bases, leaving 7 bases between them. Germline V gene lookup returns CDR1 SGHNT and CDR2 YENEEA. The CDR3 runs to 13 residues.

The rearrangement uses TRBV5-5 and TRBJ2-7, with TRBD1 matching 7 bases. V trimming: 2 bases; J trimming: 4 bases; junction bases outside the gene matches: 6. There are 14 residues in the CDR3. Germline lookup yields CDR1 SGHKS and CDR2 YYEKEE (reference sequence). CDR3 residues: CASSFRDRTYEQYF. CDR3 in DNA: TGTGCCAGCAGCTTTCGGGACAGAACGTACGAGCAGTACTTC.

This clone has a single count. The sample contains more than one DNA sequence encoding this CDR3. The genes are TRBV2 and TRBJ2-3; D unresolved. Germline CDR1 SNHLY, CDR2 FYNNEI. The V gene lost 4 bases and the J gene lost 2 bases, with 4 bases spanning the gap. This CDR3 is 12 amino acids long. The CDR3 region has the DNA TGTGCCAGCAGTGCTTACACAGATACGCAGTATTTT. Its translation is CASSAYTDTQYF.

J is TRBJ1-2 and V is TRBV5-1; TRBD1 aligns across 8 bases. From germline, CDR1 is SGHRS and CDR2 YFSETQ. This CDR3 has 14 residues. With V trimmed by 4 bases and J by 8 bases, 10 bases remained unmatched. In DNA, the CDR3 is TGCGCCAGCAGCGTGAAAACAGGGGGAGGCGGCTACACCTTC. Encoded protein: CASSVKTGGGGYTF.

This chain joins TRBV10-1 and TRBJ2-7; D might be TRBD1 (6 bases). Germline V gene data show CDR1 as WNHNN and CDR2 as SYGVQD (reference sequence). The CDR3 runs 16 residues. Trimming cost V 2 bases and J 0 bases, with 14 bases left between them. The CDR3, as DNA: TGCGCCAGCAGTGAGCCTAACCGGGACATCTCCTACGAGCAGTACTTC. This sequence encodes CASSEPNRDISYEQYF.

The V call is TRBV28, the J call TRBJ1-3; D not resolved. Per the germline V gene, CDR1 is MDHEN and CDR2 is SYDVKM. The CDR3 totals 18 residues. V lost 6 bases and J lost 1, with 22 bases in between. CDR3: CASRSTSNLGISGNTIYF. The CDR3 bases are TGTGCCAGCAGGAGCACCTCCAATTTGGGCATATCTGGAAACACCATATATTTT. Full variable domain (rest looked up from reference TRBV28 and TRBJ1-3): DVKVTQSSRYLVKRTGEKVFLECVQDMDHENMFWYRQDPGLGLRLIYFSYDVKMKEKGDIPEGYSVSREKKERFSLILESASTNQTSMYLCASRSTSNLGISGNTIYFGEGSWLTVV.

This clone was counted only a few times. The chain employs TRBV10-1 and TRBJ1-5; D call uncertain. Germline V gives CDR1 WNHNN, CDR2 SYGVQD (reference sequence). V gave up 6 bases and J gave up 0 bases, with 18 bases separating them. The CDR3 is made up of 17 amino acids. The chain's CDR3 is CASRRELTPYSNQPQHF. CDR3 nucleotide sequence: TGCGCCAGCAGGAGAGAGTTAACGCCCTATAGCAATCAGCCCCAGCATTTT.

The V call is TRBV4-2, the J call TRBJ2-5, with D unclear. V was pared by 1 base and J by 4 bases, with 10 bases between. The length of the CDR3 is 14 residues. CDR1 and CDR2 from the germline V gene are LGHNA and YNFKEQ. In DNA form, the CDR3 reads TGTGCCAGCAGCCAAGTCGGTAGGCGAGAGACCCAGTACTTC. Amino acids: CASSQVGRRETQYF.

About this clone: This specimen includes other DNA sequences encoding the same CDR3. This chain connects TRBV10-3 to TRBJ2-7; D is perhaps TRBD1 or TRBD2 (5 bases each). V lost 3 bases and J 3 bases, leaving 15 bases between the germline ends. Germline-derived CDR1 and CDR2 are ENHRY and SYGVKD. CDR3 size: 15 residues. The CDR3: CAISDPGQGLYEQYF. The CDR3 DNA reads TGTGCCATCAGTGACCCGGGGCAGGGTCTCTACGAGCAGTACTTC.

This chain connects TRBV2 to TRBJ2-7; TRBD1 matches at 8 bases. The CDR3 loop spans 15 amino acids. CDR1 SNHLY and CDR2 FYNNEI come from the germline V gene. The V segment lost 8 bases and the J segment 0 bases; nucleotides outside the gene matches: 9. CDR3 in amino acids: CASRAGQGPSYEQYF. The CDR3 DNA reads as TGTGCCAGCCGGGCAGGACAGGGACCCTCCTACGAGCAGTACTTC.

This clone appeared a few times. The genes are TRBV15 and TRBJ2-2; weak D call: TRBD1 (6 bases). CDR3 length equals 15 residues. CDR1 and CDR2 (germline): LNHNV, YYDKDF (reference sequence). The V gene lost 4 bases and the J gene lost 2 bases, with 11 bases spanning the gap. As DNA, the CDR3 is TGTGCCACCAGCATTCGACAGGTCAACACCGGGGAGCTGTTTTTT. It translates to CATSIRQVNTGELFF. The full variable domain, its missing parts supplied by reference TRBV15 and TRBJ2-2, is DAMVIQNPRYQVTQFGKPVTLSCSQTLNHNVMYWYQQKSSQAPKLLFHYYDKDFNNEADTPDNFQSRRPNTSFCFLDIRSPGLGDTAMYLCATSIRQVNTGELFFGEGSRLTVL.

V gene TRBV28 combines with J gene TRBJ2-7; a weak D match, TRBD1 (6 bases). This CDR3 region has 13 residues. Germline V gives CDR1 MDHEN, CDR2 SYDVKM. The V end lost 7 bases, the J end lost 3 bases, and 13 bases lay between the germline ends. The CDR3 sequence is CASKLGGGYEQYF. The CDR3 coding sequence is TGTGCCAGCAAATTAGGGGGTGGCTACGAGCAGTACTTC.

This clone was detected ten times or more. The chain links TRBV28 to TRBJ2-3; TRBD1 agrees at 8 bases. CDR1 is MDHEN, CDR2 SYDVKM, per germline. The CDR3 sequence is 15 residues long. With V trimmed by 4 bases and J by 1 base, 4 bases remained unmatched. CDR3 nucleotides: TGTGCCAGCAGTTCACAGGGGGTCGGCACAGATACGCAGTATTTT. Encoded protein: CASSSQGVGTDTQYF.

The chain carries TRBV9 and TRBJ2-7; D is unresolved. The ends were cut back, 4 bases at V and 2 bases at J, with 13 bases in the middle. The CDR3 contains 14 residues. CDR1 is SGDLS, CDR2 YYNGEE, per germline. CDR3 sequence (DNA): TGTGCCAGCAGCCCGAGTCCAGCTCCCTACGAGCAGTACTTC. Its protein is CASSPSPAPYEQYF.

This clone was observed once. The genes are TRBV4-1 and TRBJ1-1, with 7 positions matching TRBD1. This CDR3 has 15 residues. The germline V gene has CDR1 MGHRA and CDR2 YSYEKL. With V trimmed by 3 bases and J by 6 bases, 10 bases remained unmatched. The CDR3 spells CASSHRPGGSSEAFF. The DNA for the CDR3 is TGCGCCAGCAGCCACCGACCAGGGGGGAGCTCTGAAGCTTTCTTT.

The chain links TRBV4-2 to TRBJ2-4; 13 bases are shared with TRBD2. The CDR3 has 18 residues. Per the germline V gene, CDR1 is LGHNA and CDR2 is YNFKEQ. V was clipped by 4 bases and J by 0 bases; unmatched bases: 6. The chain's CDR3 is CASSPWTSGSSAKNIQYF. CDR3 in DNA: TGTGCCAGCAGCCCCTGGACTAGCGGGAGTTCAGCCAAAAACATTCAGTACTTC.

This clone was seen ten or more times. The gene calls are TRBV2 and TRBJ1-2; D remains ambiguous. Deletions cut 4 bases from V and 5 bases from J, with 14 bases between. The CDR3 loop spans 14 amino acids. The V gene's germline CDR1 is SNHLY and CDR2 FYNNEI. Here the CDR3 reads CASSAVSVLYGYTF. The CDR3 nucleotides are TGTGCCAGCAGTGCGGTTTCAGTACTATATGGCTACACCTTC.

This clone showed up just once. This chain joins TRBV6-5 and TRBJ2-3, with D possibly matching TRBD2 (5 bases). Germline CDR1 reads MNHEY; CDR2 reads SVGAGI. The CDR3 is made up of 14 amino acids. Trimming shortened V by 4 bases and J by 4 bases, and 12 bases separated the two germline ends. The CDR3 spells CASSSPGLSDTQYF. The CDR3 DNA sequence: TGTGCCAGCAGTTCTCCCGGACTGTCAGATACGCAGTATTTT.

This clone was recorded once. The genes are TRBV20-1 and TRBJ2-1, with D perhaps being TRBD1 or TRBD2 (6 bases each). The V gene's germline CDR1 is DFQATT and CDR2 SNEGSKA (reference sequence). This CDR3 region has 11 residues. Trimming took off 6 bases at V and 9 bases at J, with 12 bases between the two ends. The CDR3 is CSANRGAEQFF. The CDR3 DNA sequence: TGCAGTGCCAATAGGGGGGCTGAGCAGTTCTTC.

This clone was seen more than once but under ten times. The rearrangement joins TRBV6-1 to TRBJ1-6, with a possible D match to TRBD1 (6 bases). CDR1 is MNHNS, CDR2 SASEGT, per germline. Trimming cost V 0 bases and J 10 bases, with 13 bases left between them. The CDR3 consists of 15 residues. The CDR3 bases are TGTGCCAGCAGTGAAGCAGGAGGGGGTAAATCACCCCTCCACTTT. Translated, it gives CASSEAGGGKSPLHF.

The chain employs TRBV6-5 and TRBJ2-7, with D perhaps matching TRBD2 (5 bases). The CDR3 totals 15 residues. V was cut by 6 bases and J by 3 bases, with 18 bases left in between. Germline CDR1 and CDR2: MNHEY and SVGAGI. The CDR3 nucleotides are TGTGCCAGCAGGCCCGTTGGTGGCGGGTACTACGAGCAGTACTTC. Amino acid sequence: CASRPVGGGYYEQYF.

The J gene is TRBJ1-2, the V gene TRBV28; 8 bases fit TRBD1. Germline CDR1 is MDHEN and CDR2 is SYDVKM. Trimming cost V 7 bases and J 4 bases; bases outside gene matches: 2. There are 12 residues in the CDR3. CDR3 sequence: CASMGTGYGYTF. The CDR3 nucleotides are TGTGCCAGCATGGGGACAGGCTATGGCTACACCTTC.

This clone was seen once. This chain connects TRBV7-2 to TRBJ2-7; the match to TRBD1 covers 11 bases. Germline loops: CDR1 SGHTA, CDR2 FQGNSA. The CDR3 is 15 amino acids. Trimming at V came to 2 bases and at J to 2 bases, leaving 2 bases not matched to a gene. CDR3 nucleotides: TGTGCCAGCAGCTTATTGGGACAGGGGGCCTACGAGCAGTACTTC. Translating it yields CASSLLGQGAYEQYF.

Only one count was recorded for this clone. J is TRBJ1-2 and V is TRBV25-1, with D perhaps TRBD1 (6 bases). This CDR3 is built from 13 residues. The ends were cut back, 3 bases at V and 5 bases at J, with 10 bases in the middle. From germline, CDR1 is MGHDK and CDR2 SYGVNS. In nucleotides, the CDR3 is TGTGCCAGCAGTGAGCCCGGGACATATGGCTACACCTTC. Protein: CASSEPGTYGYTF.

This chain joins TRBV15 and TRBJ2-5, with D maybe TRBD2 (7 bases). Germline CDR1 is LNHNV and CDR2 is YYDKDF (reference sequence). V was cut by 2 bases and J by 3 bases, with 19 bases left in between. CDR3 length: 17 amino acids. CDR3 in DNA: TGTGCCACCAGCAGACCCTGGGGGGCTAGCGGTGAAGAGACCCAGTACTTC. Translation: CATSRPWGASGEETQYF.

V is TRBV2 and J is TRBJ1-1; 7 nucleotides align to TRBD1. Germline V gives CDR1 SNHLY, CDR2 FYNNEI. The length of the CDR3 is 15 residues. Trimming at V came to 3 bases and at J to 5 bases, leaving 9 bases not matched to a gene. CDR3 nucleotides: TGTGCCAGCAGTGAGGAGGCAGGGGGAGGTACTGAAGCTTTCTTT. It encodes CASSEEAGGGTEAFF.

This clone appeared a single time. The CDR3 bases are TGTGCCAGCAGCCCCCCCGGCAGGGTTGATGGCTACACCTTC. Translating gives CASSPPGRVDGYTF. The chain uses TRBV28 and TRBJ1-2; the D gene is possibly TRBD1 (5 bases). Germline-derived CDR1 and CDR2 are MDHEN and SYDVKM. The CDR3 is 14 residues long. V dropped 6 bases and J dropped 6 bases, with 17 bases sitting between them.

In the case of this clone: The same CDR3 can be traced to other DNA sequences in this sample. V usage is TRBV7-2 and J usage is TRBJ2-7; D is possibly TRBD1 (5 bases). Germline V gene sequence: CDR1 SGHTA, CDR2 FQGNSA. The CDR3 spans 14 residues. Trimming removed 1 base from V and 1 base from J, with 8 bases in between. The CDR3 protein is CASSLGRQSYEQYF. As DNA, the CDR3 is TGTGCCAGCAGCTTAGGAAGACAGTCCTACGAGCAGTACTTC. The whole variable domain, filled in from reference TRBV7-2 and TRBJ2-7, reads GAGVSQSPSNKVTEKGKDVELRCDPISGHTALYWYRQSLGQGLEFLIYFQGNSAPDKSGLPSDRFSAERTGGSVSTLTIQRTQQEDSAVYLCASSLGRQSYEQYFGPGTRLTVT.

The CDR3 is CASSQDRSYNEQFF. The CDR3 coding sequence is TGTGCCAGCAGCCAAGATCGCAGCTACAATGAGCAGTTCTTC. The V gene is TRBV4-2, the J gene TRBJ2-1; D uncertain. V lost 0 bases to trimming and J lost 3 bases, with 6 bases between them. The CDR3 runs 14 residues. Germline loops: CDR1 LGHNA, CDR2 YNFKEQ.